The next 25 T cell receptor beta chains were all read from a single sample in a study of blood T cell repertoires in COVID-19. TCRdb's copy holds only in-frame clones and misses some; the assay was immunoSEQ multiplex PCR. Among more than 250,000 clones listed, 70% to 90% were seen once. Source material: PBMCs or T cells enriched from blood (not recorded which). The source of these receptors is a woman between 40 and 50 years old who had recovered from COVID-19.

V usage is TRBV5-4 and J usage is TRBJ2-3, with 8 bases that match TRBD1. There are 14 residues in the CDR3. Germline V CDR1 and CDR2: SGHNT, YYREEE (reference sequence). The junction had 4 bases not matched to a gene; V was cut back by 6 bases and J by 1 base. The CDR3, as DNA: TGTGCCAGCACCGACAGGGGAGGCACAGATACGCAGTATTTT. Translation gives CASTDRGGTDTQYF.

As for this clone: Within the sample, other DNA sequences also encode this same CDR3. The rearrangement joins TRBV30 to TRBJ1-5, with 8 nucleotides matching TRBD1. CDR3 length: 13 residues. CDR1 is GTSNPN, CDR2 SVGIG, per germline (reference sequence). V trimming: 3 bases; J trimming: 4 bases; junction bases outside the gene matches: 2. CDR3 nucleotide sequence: TGTGCCTGGAGCCGACAGGGGAATCAGCCCCAGCATTTT. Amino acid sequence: CAWSRQGNQPQHF.

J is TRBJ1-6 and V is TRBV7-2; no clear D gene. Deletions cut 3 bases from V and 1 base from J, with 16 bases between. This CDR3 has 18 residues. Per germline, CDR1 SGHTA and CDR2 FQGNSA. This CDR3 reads CASSLDDRGRSYNSPLHF. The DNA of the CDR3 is TGTGCCAGCAGCTTGGATGACCGGGGTAGGTCCTATAATTCACCCCTCCACTTT.

The CDR3 nucleotides read TGTGCCACCGCCCTCGGAAACAGGGGGAATGAAAAACTGTTTTTT. Translation: CATALGNRGNEKLFF. The chain joins TRBV19 to TRBJ1-4; 8 bases agree with TRBD1. V shed 10 bases and J 5 bases; nucleotides not matched to a gene: 12. Looked up from germline, CDR1 is LNHDA and CDR2 is SQIVND (reference sequence). The CDR3 contains 15 residues.

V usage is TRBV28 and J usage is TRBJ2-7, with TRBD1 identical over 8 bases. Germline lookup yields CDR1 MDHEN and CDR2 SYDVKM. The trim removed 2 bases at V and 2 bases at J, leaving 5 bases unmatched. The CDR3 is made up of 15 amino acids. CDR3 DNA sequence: TGTGCCAGCAGTTTAATCCAGGGGGCTACCTACGAGCAGTACTTC. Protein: CASSLIQGATYEQYF.

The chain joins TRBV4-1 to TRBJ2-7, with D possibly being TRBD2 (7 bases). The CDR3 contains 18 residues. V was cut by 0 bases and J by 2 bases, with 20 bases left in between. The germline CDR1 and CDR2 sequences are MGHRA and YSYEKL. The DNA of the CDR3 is TGCGCCAGCAGCCAAGATATCGTTGCGGGGGCGCCCACCTACGAGCAGTACTTC. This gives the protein CASSQDIVAGAPTYEQYF.

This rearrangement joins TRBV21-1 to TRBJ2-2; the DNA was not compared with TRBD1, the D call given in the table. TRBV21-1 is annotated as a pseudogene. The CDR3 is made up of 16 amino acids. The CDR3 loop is CASSSRDRGLTGELFF. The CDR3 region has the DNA TGTGCCAGCAGCAGCCGGGACAGGGGGCTTACCGGGGAGCTGTTTTTT.

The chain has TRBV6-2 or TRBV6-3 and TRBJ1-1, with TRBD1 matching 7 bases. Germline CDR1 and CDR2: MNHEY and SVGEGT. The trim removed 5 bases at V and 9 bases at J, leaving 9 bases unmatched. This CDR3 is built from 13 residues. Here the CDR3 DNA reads TGTGCCAGCAGTGCAGGGACAGTCACACAAGCTTTCTTT. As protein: CASSAGTVTQAFF.

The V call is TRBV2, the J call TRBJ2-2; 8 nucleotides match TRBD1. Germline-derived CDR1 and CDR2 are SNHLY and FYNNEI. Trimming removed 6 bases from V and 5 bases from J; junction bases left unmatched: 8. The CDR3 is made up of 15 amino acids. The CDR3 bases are TGTGCCAGCAGACGACAGGGGATGCAGACCGGGGAGCTGTTTTTT. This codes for CASRRQGMQTGELFF.

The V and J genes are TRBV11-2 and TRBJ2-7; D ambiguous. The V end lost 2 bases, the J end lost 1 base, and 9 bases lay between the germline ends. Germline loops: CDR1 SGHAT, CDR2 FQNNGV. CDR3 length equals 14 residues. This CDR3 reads CASSLSTLSYEQYF. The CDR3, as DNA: TGTGCCAGCAGCTTATCGACTCTTTCCTACGAGCAGTACTTC.

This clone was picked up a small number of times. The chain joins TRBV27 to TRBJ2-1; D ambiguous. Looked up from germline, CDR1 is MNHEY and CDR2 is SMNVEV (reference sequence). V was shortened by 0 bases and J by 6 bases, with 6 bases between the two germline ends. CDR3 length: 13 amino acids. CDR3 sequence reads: CASSLSLLNEQFF. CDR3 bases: TGTGCCAGCAGTTTATCCCTCCTCAATGAGCAGTTCTTC.

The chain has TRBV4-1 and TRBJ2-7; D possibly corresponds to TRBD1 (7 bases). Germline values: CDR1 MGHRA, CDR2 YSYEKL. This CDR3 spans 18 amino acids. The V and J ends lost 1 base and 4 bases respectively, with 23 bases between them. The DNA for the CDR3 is TGCGCCAGCAGCCAAGTTTTCCCCCGTGTGACAGGGACTTACGAGCAGTACTTC. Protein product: CASSQVFPRVTGTYEQYF.

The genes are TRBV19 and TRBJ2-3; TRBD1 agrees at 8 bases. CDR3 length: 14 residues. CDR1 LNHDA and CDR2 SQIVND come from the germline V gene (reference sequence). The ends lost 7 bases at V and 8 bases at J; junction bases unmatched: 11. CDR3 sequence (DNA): TGTGCCAGTAAGGCAGGGGGCGAGATTGGTACGCAGTATTTT. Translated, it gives CASKAGGEIGTQYF.

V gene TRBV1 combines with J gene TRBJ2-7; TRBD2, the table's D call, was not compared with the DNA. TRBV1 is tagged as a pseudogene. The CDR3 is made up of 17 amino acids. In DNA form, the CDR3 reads TGCACCAGCAGCCAAGATCAACTAGCTGAGGACTCCTACGAGCAGTACTTC. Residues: CTSSQDQLAEDSYEQYF.

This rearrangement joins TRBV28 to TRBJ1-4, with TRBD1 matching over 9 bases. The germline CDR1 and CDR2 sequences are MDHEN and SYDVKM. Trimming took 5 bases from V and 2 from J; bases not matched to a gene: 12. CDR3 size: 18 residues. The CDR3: CASSHPRTGEGTNEKLFF. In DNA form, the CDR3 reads TGTGCCAGCAGTCACCCCCGGACAGGGGAAGGTACTAATGAAAAACTGTTTTTT.

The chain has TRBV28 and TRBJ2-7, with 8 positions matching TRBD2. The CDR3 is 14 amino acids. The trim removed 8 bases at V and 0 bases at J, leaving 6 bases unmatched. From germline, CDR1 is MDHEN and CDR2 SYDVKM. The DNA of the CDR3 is TGTGCCAGCGGCTTAGCGGGACCCTCCTACGAGCAGTACTTC. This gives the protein CASGLAGPSYEQYF. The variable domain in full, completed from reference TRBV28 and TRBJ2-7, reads DVKVTQSSRYLVKRTGEKVFLECVQDMDHENMFWYRQDPGLGLRLIYFSYDVKMKEKGDIPEGYSVSREKKERFSLILESASTNQTSMYLCASGLAGPSYEQYFGPGTRLTVT.

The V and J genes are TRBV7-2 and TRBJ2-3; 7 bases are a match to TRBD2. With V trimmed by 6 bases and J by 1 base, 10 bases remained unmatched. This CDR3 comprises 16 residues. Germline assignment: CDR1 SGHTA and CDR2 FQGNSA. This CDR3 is CASSRTKAGGTDTQYF. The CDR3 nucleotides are TGTGCCAGCAGTCGGACGAAGGCGGGGGGCACAGATACGCAGTATTTT.

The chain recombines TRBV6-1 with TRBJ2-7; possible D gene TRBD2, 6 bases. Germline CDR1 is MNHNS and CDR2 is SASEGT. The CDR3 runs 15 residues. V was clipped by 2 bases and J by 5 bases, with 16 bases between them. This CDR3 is CASSEPQRVPHEQYF. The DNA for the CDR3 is TGTGCCAGCAGTGAACCCCAGCGGGTCCCCCACGAGCAGTACTTC.

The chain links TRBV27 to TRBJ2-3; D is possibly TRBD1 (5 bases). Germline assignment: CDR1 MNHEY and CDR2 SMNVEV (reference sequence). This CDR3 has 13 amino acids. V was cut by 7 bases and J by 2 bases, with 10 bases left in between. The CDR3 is CASIDRYTDTQYF. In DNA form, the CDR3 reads TGTGCCAGCATTGACAGATACACAGATACGCAGTATTTT.

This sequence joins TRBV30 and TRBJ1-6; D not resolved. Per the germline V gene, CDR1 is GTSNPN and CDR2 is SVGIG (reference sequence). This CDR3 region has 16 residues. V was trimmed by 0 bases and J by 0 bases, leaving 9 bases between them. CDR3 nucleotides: TGTGCCTGGAGTGTAACCGGGAACTCCTATAATTCACCCCTCCACTTT. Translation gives CAWSVTGNSYNSPLHF.

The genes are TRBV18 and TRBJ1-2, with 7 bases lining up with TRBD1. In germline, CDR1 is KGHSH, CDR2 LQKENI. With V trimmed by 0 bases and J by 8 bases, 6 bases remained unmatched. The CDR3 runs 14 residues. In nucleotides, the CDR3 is TGTGCCAGCTCACCACCGTTGGGACAGATAGGCTACACCTTC. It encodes CASSPPLGQIGYTF.

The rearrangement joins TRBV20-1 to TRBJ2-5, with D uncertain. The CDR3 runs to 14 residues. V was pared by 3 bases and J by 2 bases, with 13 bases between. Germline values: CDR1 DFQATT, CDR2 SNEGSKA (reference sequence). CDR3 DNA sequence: TGCAGTGCTAGTCCCCCTATCTTGCAAGAGACCCAGTACTTC. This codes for CSASPPILQETQYF.

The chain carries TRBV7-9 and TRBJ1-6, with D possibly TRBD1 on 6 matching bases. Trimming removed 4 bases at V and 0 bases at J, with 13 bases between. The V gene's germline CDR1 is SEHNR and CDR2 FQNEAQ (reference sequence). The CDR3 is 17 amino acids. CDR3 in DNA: TGTGCCAGCAGCTCCCGGACAGCTAGCTCCTATAATTCACCCCTCCACTTT. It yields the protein CASSSRTASSYNSPLHF.

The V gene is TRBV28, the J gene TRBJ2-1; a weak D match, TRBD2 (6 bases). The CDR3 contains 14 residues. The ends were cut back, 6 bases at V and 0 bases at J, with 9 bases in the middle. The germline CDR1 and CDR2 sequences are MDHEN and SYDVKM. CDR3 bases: TGTGCCAGCAGGTGGAGGGGCTCCTACAATGAGCAGTTCTTC. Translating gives CASRWRGSYNEQFF.

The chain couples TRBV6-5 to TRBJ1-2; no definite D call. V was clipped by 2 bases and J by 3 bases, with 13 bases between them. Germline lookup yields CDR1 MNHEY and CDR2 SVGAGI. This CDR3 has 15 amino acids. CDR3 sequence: CASSYKAARYYGYTF. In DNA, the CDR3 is TGTGCCAGCAGTTACAAAGCGGCAAGGTACTATGGCTACACCTTC.